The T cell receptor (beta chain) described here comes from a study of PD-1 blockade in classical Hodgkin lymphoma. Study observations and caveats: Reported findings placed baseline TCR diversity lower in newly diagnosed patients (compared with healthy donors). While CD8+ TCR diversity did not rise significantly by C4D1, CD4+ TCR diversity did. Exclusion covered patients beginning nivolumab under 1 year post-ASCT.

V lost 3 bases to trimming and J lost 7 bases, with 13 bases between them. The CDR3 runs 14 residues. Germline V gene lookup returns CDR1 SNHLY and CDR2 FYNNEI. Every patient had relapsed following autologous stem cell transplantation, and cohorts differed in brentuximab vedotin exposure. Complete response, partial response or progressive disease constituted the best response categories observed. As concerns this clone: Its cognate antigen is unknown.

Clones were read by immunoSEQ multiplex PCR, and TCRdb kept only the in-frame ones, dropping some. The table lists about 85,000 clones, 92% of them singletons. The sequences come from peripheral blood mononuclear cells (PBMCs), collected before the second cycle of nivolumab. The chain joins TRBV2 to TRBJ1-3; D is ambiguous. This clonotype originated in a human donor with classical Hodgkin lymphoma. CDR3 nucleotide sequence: TGTGCCAGCAGTGATGGTAATAGGGTTAACACCATATATTTT. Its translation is CASSDGNRVNTIYF. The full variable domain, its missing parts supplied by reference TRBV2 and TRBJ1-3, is EPEVTQTPSHQVTQMGQEVILRCVPISNHLYFYWYRQILGQKVEFLVSFYNNEISEKSEIFDDQFSVERPDGSNFTLKIRSTKLEDSAMYFCASSDGNRVNTIYFGEGSWLTVV.